The 25 T cell receptor beta chains below were found in one sample sequenced in a study of early T cells in non-severe SARS-CoV-2 infection. From the 5' RACE reads, TCRdb called clonotypes with MiXCR, one entry per CDR3 protein. The data show almost 45,000 distinct CDR3 sequences, with around 6.1% seen just once and approximately 13% held by the top ten. The material sequenced was whole blood. Every receptor here comes from an adult who was a healthcare worker with PCR-confirmed SARS-CoV-2 infection or an uninfected control (not recorded which).

This clonotype has more than one count but fewer than ten. The rearrangement uses TRBV6-1 and TRBJ2-6, with D possibly called TRBD1 or TRBD2 (6 bases each). The CDR3 is 17 residues long. V dropped 5 bases and J dropped 0 bases, with 14 bases sitting between them. Germline loops: CDR1 MNHNS, CDR2 SASEGT. CDR3 sequence reads: CASSPKGGTSGANVLTF. The DNA of the CDR3 is TGTGCCAGCAGTCCGAAAGGGGGGACCTCTGGGGCCAACGTCCTGACTTTC.

This clonotype was counted many times. The chain links TRBV5-6 to TRBJ1-3; no definite D call. This CDR3 has 16 amino acids. With 1 base removed from V and 1 base from J, the gap between germline ends came to 12 bases. The germline V gene encodes CDR1 SGHDT and CDR2 YYEEEE. CDR3 residues: CASSLWGHVSGNTIYF. DNA for the CDR3: TGTGCCAGCAGCTTGTGGGGTCATGTTTCTGGAAACACCATATATTTT. The full variable domain, rest sourced from reference TRBV5-6 and TRBJ1-3, is DAGVTQSPTHLIKTRGQQVTLRCSPKSGHDTVSWYQQALGQGPQFIFQYYEEEERQRGNFPDRFSGHQFPNYSSELNVNALLLGDSALYLCASSLWGHVSGNTIYFGEGSWLTVV.

The chain combines TRBV7-2 with TRBJ2-5; TRBD2 aligns across 10 bases. Germline V lookup: CDR1 SGHTA, CDR2 FQGNSA. After removal of 2 bases from V and 4 bases from J, the junction contained 7 bases not matched to a gene. The CDR3 is 16 residues long. This chain's CDR3 is CASSLFSSGGGETQYF. CDR3 sequence (DNA): TGTGCCAGCAGCTTATTCTCTAGCGGGGGAGGAGAGACCCAGTACTTC.

A few counts support this clonotype. J is TRBJ2-4 and V is TRBV29-1, with D perhaps being TRBD1 or TRBD2 (6 bases each). Trimming took 5 bases from V and 8 from J, leaving 16 bases between them. This CDR3 contains 13 residues. Germline CDR1 SQVTM, CDR2 ANQGSEA. The CDR3 sequence is CSVCDRPGDIQYF. CDR3 DNA: TGCAGCGTTTGCGACAGGCCGGGGGACATTCAGTACTTC. The full variable domain, with the rest looked up from reference TRBV29-1 and TRBJ2-4, is SAVISQKPSRDICQRGTSLTIQCQVDSQVTMMFWYRQQPGQSLTLIATANQGSEATYESGFVIDKFPISRPNLTFSTLTVSNMSPEDSSIYLCSVCDRPGDIQYFGAGTRLSVL.

This clonotype was recorded many times. The chain combines TRBV5-1 with TRBJ2-3; D gene ambiguous. V was cut by 4 bases and J by 0 bases, with 15 bases left in between. CDR3 length: 16 amino acids. Germline V gives CDR1 SGHRS, CDR2 YFSETQ. This chain's CDR3 is CASSPQPTASTDTQYF. The CDR3 DNA sequence: TGCGCCAGCAGCCCGCAGCCCACAGCTAGCACAGATACGCAGTATTTT.

This chain connects TRBV6-2 or TRBV6-3 to TRBJ2-5; tentatively, D is TRBD1 (5 bases). The ends were cut back, 2 bases at V and 2 bases at J, with 9 bases in the middle. Germline lookup yields CDR1 MNHEY and CDR2 SVGEGT. This CDR3 is built from 14 residues. The CDR3 here is CASSYGAAQETQYF. The DNA for the CDR3 is TGTGCCAGCAGTTACGGGGCCGCTCAAGAGACCCAGTACTTC.

This clonotype was counted many times. This chain connects TRBV11-2 to TRBJ2-3; 7 positions match TRBD1. The CDR3 is made up of 14 amino acids. Germline V gives CDR1 SGHAT, CDR2 FQNNGV. Trimming took 7 bases from V and 2 from J; bases not matched to a gene: 6. The CDR3 loop is CASTQGQNTDTQYF. The CDR3 DNA sequence: TGTGCCAGCACCCAGGGACAGAACACAGATACGCAGTATTTT.

In its sample, this clonotype was seen many times. The chain carries TRBV20-1 and TRBJ1-1, with 7 bases fitting TRBD1. V dropped 5 bases and J dropped 2; count of bases not matched to a gene: 5. CDR3 length: 13 amino acids. CDR1 is DFQATT, CDR2 SNEGSKA, per germline (reference sequence). CDR3 coding DNA: TGCAGTGCTTCCGGGACAGAAAACACTGAAGCTTTCTTT. Translation gives CSASGTENTEAFF.

There are many counts of this clonotype. This chain uses TRBV29-1 with TRBJ2-1, with D perhaps given as TRBD1 or TRBD2 (5 bases each). The germline V gene encodes CDR1 SQVTM and CDR2 ANQGSEA. This CDR3 has 14 residues. The ends were cut back, 7 bases at V and 2 bases at J, with 15 bases in the middle. CDR3 residues: CSGSGTPAYNEQFF. The CDR3 DNA reads TGCAGCGGGTCCGGGACCCCAGCCTACAATGAGCAGTTCTTC.

This clonotype has ten or more counts. The CDR3, as DNA: TGTGCCAGCAGTTACAGGGCCGGGACAGGGGACTACGAGCAGTACTTC. Its translation: CASSYRAGTGDYEQYF. The J gene is TRBJ2-7, the V gene TRBV6-5; 10 bases are a match to TRBD1. CDR1 and CDR2 from the germline V gene are MNHEY and SVGAGI. The junction had 7 bases not matched to a gene; V was cut back by 2 bases and J by 3 bases. The CDR3 loop spans 16 amino acids.

By share, this clonotype counts as medium-sized. This chain connects TRBV5-1 to TRBJ2-7; possibly TRBD2 for D (5 bases). V lost 4 bases to trimming and J lost 0 bases, with 17 bases between them. This CDR3 is built from 16 residues. Germline V gives CDR1 SGHRS, CDR2 YFSETQ. CDR3 residues: CASSPSTLVSSYEQYF. The CDR3 DNA sequence: TGCGCCAGCAGCCCCTCCACACTAGTAAGCTCCTACGAGCAGTACTTC.

This chain connects TRBV18 to TRBJ2-6; unclear D gene. Germline V gives CDR1 KGHSH, CDR2 LQKENI. Trimming stripped 4 bases from V and 4 bases from J, with 8 bases between. The CDR3 totals 14 residues. The DNA of the CDR3 is TGTGCCAGCTCACGGGCAGCGGGGGCCAACGTCCTGACTTTC. Amino acids: CASSRAAGANVLTF.

This clonotype appeared many times. This chain joins TRBV5-1 and TRBJ2-2; 9 nucleotides match TRBD2. CDR3 length: 16 amino acids. Germline V CDR1 and CDR2: SGHRS, YFSETQ. V lost 6 bases, J lost 6 bases, and 12 bases stayed unmatched. The DNA for the CDR3 is TGCGCCAGCACCCCCTTTGGTAGCGGGGGCCCCGGGGAGCTGTTTTTT. This translates into CASTPFGSGGPGELFF. The whole variable domain, remainder taken from reference TRBV5-1 and TRBJ2-2, is KAGVTQTPRYLIKTRGQQVTLSCSPISGHRSVSWYQQTPGQGLQFLFEYFSETQRNKGNFPGRFSGRQFSNSRSEMNVSTLELGDSALYLCASTPFGSGGPGELFFGEGSRLTVL.

This clonotype has a handful of counts. V and J are TRBV20-1 and TRBJ1-1, with unresolved D. CDR1 and CDR2 (germline): DFQATT, SNEGSKA (reference sequence). The V end lost 6 bases, the J end lost 2 bases, and 13 bases lay between the germline ends. CDR3 size: 13 residues. DNA of the CDR3: TGCAGTGCCCTCGGTGTCCTCAACACTGAAGCTTTCTTT. This encodes CSALGVLNTEAFF.

This clonotype was recorded many times. This chain joins TRBV10-2 and TRBJ1-6, with D uncertain. Trimming took off 3 bases at V and 10 bases at J, with 7 bases between the two ends. Germline assignment: CDR1 WSHSY and CDR2 SAAADI. This CDR3 is 12 amino acids long. The CDR3 DNA sequence: TGCGCCAGCAGTGAAGCGGAATCACCCCTCCACTTT. Its translation: CASSEAESPLHF.

This clonotype showed up many times. The CDR3 spells CASSLKGTGGAGNTIYF. CDR3 nucleotide sequence: TGTGCCAGCAGTTTGAAGGGGACAGGGGGCGCTGGAAACACCATATATTTT. The gene calls are TRBV12-3 or TRBV12-4 and TRBJ1-3; 12 nucleotides line up with TRBD1. The CDR3 spans 17 residues. J was trimmed by 2 bases and V by 3 bases; bases with no gene match: 5.

V usage is TRBV12-3 or TRBV12-4 and J usage is TRBJ1-1; D gene unclear. V lost 3 bases to trimming and J lost 1 base, with 6 bases between them. The CDR3 spans 13 residues. This CDR3 is CASSLTTNTEAFF. The CDR3 bases are TGTGCCAGCAGTTTGACAACGAACACTGAAGCTTTCTTT.

CDR3: CASSQVISDPSRDRAPDTQYF. The CDR3 DNA follows: TGCGCCAGCAGCCAAGTAATTTCGGACCCGAGCCGGGACAGGGCACCAGATACGCAGTATTTT. This chain links TRBV4-3 with TRBJ2-3; 9 positions agree with TRBD1. Looked up from germline, CDR1 is LGHNA and CDR2 is YSLEER. CDR3 length equals 21 residues. The trim removed 1 base at V and 4 bases at J, leaving 21 bases unmatched.

This chain uses TRBV6-6 with TRBJ1-5; D uncertain. Germline-derived CDR1 and CDR2 are MNHNY and SVGAGI (reference sequence). This CDR3 region has 13 residues. Between the trimmed V and J ends, which lost 4 bases and 4 bases, there was a span of 8 bases. The CDR3 protein is CASSSGLNQPQHF. CDR3 DNA sequence: TGTGCCAGCAGTTCCGGGCTAAATCAGCCCCAGCATTTT.

This clonotype has at least ten counts. V gene TRBV5-5 combines with J gene TRBJ2-1; the match to TRBD1 covers 8 bases. This CDR3 is 16 amino acids long. Germline V gives CDR1 SGHKS, CDR2 YYEKEE (reference sequence). Trimming removed 0 bases from V and 10 bases from J; junction bases left unmatched: 12. Here the CDR3 reads CASSLEGQARILEQFF. CDR3 DNA sequence: TGTGCCAGCAGCTTGGAGGGACAGGCTAGGATATTAGAGCAGTTCTTC.

This clonotype came up a few times. This chain connects TRBV28 to TRBJ2-1; D is unresolved. CDR1 and CDR2 from the germline V gene are MDHEN and SYDVKM. The CDR3 spans 14 residues. Trimming shortened V by 7 bases and J by 0 bases, and 10 bases separated the two germline ends. CDR3 in amino acids: CASTGRGSYNEQFF. CDR3 DNA sequence: TGTGCCAGCACTGGGCGCGGCTCCTACAATGAGCAGTTCTTC. Drawing the rest from reference TRBV28 and TRBJ2-1, the complete variable domain is DVKVTQSSRYLVKRTGEKVFLECVQDMDHENMFWYRQDPGLGLRLIYFSYDVKMKEKGDIPEGYSVSREKKERFSLILESASTNQTSMYLCASTGRGSYNEQFFGPGTRLTVL.

This clonotype was counted between two and nine times. The CDR3 DNA reads as TGTGCCAGCAGCTTAGGTCCAGGGCCGTCCTATGGCTACACCTTC. Its protein is CASSLGPGPSYGYTF. The J gene is TRBJ1-2, the V gene TRBV11-2; D might be TRBD1 (5 bases). The CDR3 contains 15 residues. Trimming pared 1 base from V and 4 bases from J, leaving 13 bases between. The germline CDR1 and CDR2 sequences are SGHAT and FQNNGV. Supplemented by reference TRBV11-2 and TRBJ1-2, the full variable domain reads EAGVAQSPRYKIIEKRQSVAFWCNPISGHATLYWYQQILGQGPKLLIQFQNNGVVDDSQLPKDRFSAERLKGVDSTLKIQPAKLEDSAVYLCASSLGPGPSYGYTFGSGTRLTVV.

The chain employs TRBV7-3 and TRBJ2-3, with TRBD2 identical over 8 bases. The CDR3 is 15 residues long. Trimming removed 8 bases from V and 1 base from J; junction bases left unmatched: 8. The germline CDR1 and CDR2 sequences are SGHTA and FQGTGA. CDR3 sequence reads: CASGWGAGGTDTQYF. The CDR3 DNA sequence: TGTGCCAGCGGTTGGGGAGCGGGGGGCACAGATACGCAGTATTTT.

There are many counts of this clonotype. The V gene is TRBV20-1, the J gene TRBJ2-7, with 9 bases that match TRBD2. V lost 2 bases to trimming and J lost 6 bases; unmatched junction nucleotides: 2. This CDR3 is built from 12 residues. Germline V gene sequence: CDR1 DFQATT, CDR2 SNEGSKA (reference sequence). The CDR3 sequence: CSARWTSAEQYF. In nucleotides, the CDR3 is TGCAGTGCTAGATGGACTAGCGCCGAGCAGTACTTC.

This clonotype was seen more than once but under ten times. The chain is built from TRBV7-6 and TRBJ1-5; D might be TRBD1 (6 bases). CDR3 length equals 16 residues. Germline V gene lookup returns CDR1 SGHVS and CDR2 FNYEAQ. With 1 base removed from V and 2 bases from J, the gap between germline ends came to 12 bases. The CDR3 DNA reads as TGTGCCAGCAGCTTAGTAGCGGGGGCAGGCAATCAGCCCCAGCATTTT. This sequence encodes CASSLVAGAGNQPQHF.